This T cell receptor (beta chain) originates from a study of T cell changes during pregnancy in multiple sclerosis. V gave up 6 bases and J gave up 7 bases, with 15 bases separating them. The V gene's germline CDR1 is MGHDK and CDR2 SYGVNS. This CDR3 is built from 13 residues. TCRdb's copy holds only in-frame clones and misses some; the assay was immunoSEQ multiplex PCR. The sample holds 75,000 to 100,000 clones; 91% are singletons and the top ten take under 2%. The material was peripheral blood, obtained after pregnancy. The rearrangement joins TRBV25-1 to TRBJ1-2; perhaps TRBD1 as D (5 bases). This sequence was found in a female donor in good health, enrolled as a control in a pregnancy study. CDR3 nucleotide sequence: TGTGCCAGCAGCCTAGACAGTGTTTCTGGCTACACCTTC. Its translation is CASSLDSVSGYTF.